This TCR beta chain originates from a study of T cell responses to AZD1222 COVID-19 vaccine listed by TCRdb under 2021. A note on the overall study: A total of approximately 250 trial participants underwent TCR sequencing, of whom about 200 had received two doses of AZD1222 and 26 had received two doses of the MenACWY control vaccine. Trial participants were enrolled by age into 18-55, 56-69 and 70-plus year subgroups, with 148, 28 and 57 TCR-sequenced participants respectively. General conclusions and limits of the study: After two AZD1222 doses, spike-specific TCR breadth and depth were significantly higher than at day 0 and than in MenACWY recipients. Reportedly, close to half of the unique spike-specific TCRs recognized epitopes lying outside the regions that are mutated in the B.1.351 and B.1.1.7 variants. Only six AZD1222 recipients were SARS-CoV-2 seropositive at baseline, limiting conclusions about previously exposed vaccinees. CD4 TCRs associated with the vaccine covered the entire spike protein, and the dominant responses were in regions 160-218 and 743-854. No day 14 peak-response samples were available, so repertoires were characterized only after the peak T cell response. Most participants were white British and females outnumbered males, and the authors suggested that clonal diversity may have been underestimated. The 56-69-year group was small, and its depth increase did not reach significance, likely because of low power.

The CDR3 regions of human TCRbeta chains were subjected to immunosequencing. The paper's processing steps were these. Repertoire TCRs were matched against a reference library of SARS-CoV-2-specific TCRs generated with the MIRA antigen-specificity platform. Breadth was defined as the fraction of unique TCRs that were SARS-CoV-2-associated. Depth was defined as the fraction of total T cells that were SARS-CoV-2-associated. Each spike-specific TCR was assigned to its reactive spike region and to a CD4 or CD8 class using the MIRA data. Log10-transformed breadth and depth values were compared by one-way ANOVA with Sidak's multiple comparisons tests. TCRdb holds this immuneACCESS table with in-frame rearrangements only. Some clones are missing; in checked studies, unresolved V genes explain under half, and the rest has no known cause. V and J calls and clone size are those listed in that table; D and trimming were worked out from the DNA. The sample table lists more than 90,000 clones, about 81% of them with a count of one. The ten largest clones add up to 12% to 15% of the sample.

This clone appeared once. What antigen it recognizes has not been identified. It has no much larger one-base neighbor in the sample; base qualities were not kept. The sample's time point label, in plain terms: about 28 days (+/-7) after the second vaccine dose. AZD1222 recipients whose second dose came at about 4 weeks and those whose second dose came at about 12 weeks were combined into one group, since spike-specific TCR depth and breadth did not differ between the two schedules. Samples from vaccinated people were obtained from the UK trials COV001 and COV002, which included a single-blind randomized controlled phase 2/3 trial of AZD1222 (ChAdOx1 nCoV-19) in healthy adults. For TCRbeta chain sequencing, PBMC samples from trial participants were taken at day 0 and at day 28 after the second dose. Trimming leaves V shorter by 3 bases and J shorter by 15 bases, with the junction holding 8 bases beyond the gene matches. The CDR3 has 13 amino acids, counting the end cysteine and phenylalanine. Kept here is only the CDR3 DNA, which spans 39 bases and is read in frame from base 1. Taken from the germline V gene, the CDR1 and CDR2 loops are ENHRY and SYGVKD.

The clonotype comes from an adult who received the AZD1222 COVID-19 vaccine. The material was peripheral blood, obtained 28 days after the second AZD1222 dose. The sequence links TRBV10-3 to TRBJ1-6; 7 central bases correspond to TRBD1. CDR3 region: CAISERQGAILHF. Read as DNA, the sequence is TGTGCCATCAGTGAAAGACAGGGTGCAATCCTCCACTTT.